This T cell receptor (beta chain) was sequenced during a study of T cells in Graves' hyperthyroidism and ophthalmopathy (dated by TCRdb to about 2019). Concerning the study at large: Peripheral blood samples were taken at initial diagnosis, before any treatment was given. To identify distinguishing TCR V-J signatures, a discovery cohort of roughly 100 patients was used, comprising 40 to 45 with Graves' ophthalmopathy and around 57 with stable Graves' hyperthyroidism. Whether ophthalmopathy could be predicted prospectively was tested in an independent validation cohort made up of 18 to 20 hyperthyroidism patients plus 17 patients who later progressed to ophthalmopathy. The 90 or so discovery patients were randomly split 7:3 into training and test sets. The study also compared thyroid tissue and blood T-cell repertoires from several Graves' hyperthyroidism patients. After blood sampling, hyperthyroidism patients were treated with methimazole at a starting dose of 30 mg daily, and ophthalmopathy patients were treated with high-dose intravenous methylprednisolone. TCR Vbeta CDR3 sequencing of 120 to 150 peripheral blood samples (about 45 ophthalmopathy, over 70 hyperthyroidism and some 17 progressor patients) is reported in the paper. General conclusions and limits of the study: Most expanded thyroid clonotypes (frequency above 0.001) were also found in blood, which suggests that blood repertoires may mirror thyroid immune responses. Sample size was not statistically predetermined, and blinding of investigators to group allocation was not performed. A model built on a 13 V-J signature distinguished ophthalmopathy from stable hyperthyroidism, reaching about 88% sensitivity and 81.08% specificity in cross-validation and 80%/75% in testing. During validation, the model predicted progression to ophthalmopathy a median of roughly 7.1 months ahead of onset, with just under 71% sensitivity and around 73% specificity.

In its sample, this clonotype was seen a few times. The clone's antigen remains unknown. No much larger clonotype is one base removed from it; base qualities were not supplied. The hyperthyroidism patients were between 18 and 65 years old and newly diagnosed, with a disease duration of less than 2 months. Any patient with an uncontrolled infection, another autoimmune disease, pregnancy or lactation was excluded. Clinical symptoms, serum thyroxine and TRAb, thyroid ultrasound, and orbital computed tomography formed the basis for the diagnoses. Blood from progressor patients was drawn when they were first diagnosed with hyperthyroidism, before any ophthalmopathy symptoms appeared. Ficoll-Paque density gradient centrifugation was used to isolate PBMCs from approximately 10 ml of fresh peripheral blood. Progressor patients were first diagnosed with Graves' hyperthyroidism and then developed ophthalmopathy during follow-up. Total RNA was extracted using Trizol reagent, and RNA quality was assessed on an Agilent 2100 Bioanalyzer.

The TCR beta CDR3 regions were amplified from the RNA transcripts. A first-round RT-PCR of the TCR CDR3 used the HTBI primer set with the Qiagen OneStep RT-PCR kit. Libraries were constructed in a second round of multiplex PCR, after which size selection and purification were carried out. Libraries were sequenced paired-end with 100 bp reads on an Illumina HiSeq2000. Turning to the authors' computational methods: Raw data were processed with SOAPnuke, discarding reads with adapters, uncalled bases, mean Phred below 15, or no exact constant-primer or identifier match. COPE v1.2.5 was used to merge the high-quality paired reads, and each unique nucleotide sequence was defined as a clonotype. MiTCR v1.1 was used to align clonotypes to the IMGT TRBV, TRBD and TRBJ reference segments. The analysis included only V-J combinations with a frequency above 0.0001, which together covered more than 99% of the repertoires. The TCS score was defined as F50 (clonal expansion) divided by E x V (chaos), with BLOSUM62-based TCRdist calculated between CDR3 peptides within each V-J. Welch's t-statistics and random forest reduced around 510 V-J features to 10 to 15, which were used in a naive Bayes classifier (R e1071). Using fastp at Q25 and MiXCR, TCRdb reprocessed the public reads and kept productive beta chains. A single entry per CDR3 protein holds the most common genes and DNA from its merged rows. The V and J calls, along with clone size, are taken from TCRdb and not from the paper's own processing. The sample data list a few hundred thousand distinct CDR3 sequences, and about 15% of these were observed just once. 4.5% to 6% of the sample goes to the ten largest clones.

Trimming at the junction amounts to 5 bases on V and 0 bases on J, and the germline ends lie 14 bases apart. The germline V gene yields SGHTA for CDR1 and FQGNSA for CDR2. The CDR3, cysteine through phenylalanine, is 15 amino acids long. Just the 45-base CDR3 DNA is kept, in frame starting at base 1. The sequence is built from TRBV7-2 and TRBJ2-7; the D gene is unclear. This clonotype was sampled from a woman in her twenties or thirties with Graves' hyperthyroidism that later progressed to Graves' ophthalmopathy. Sequencing was done on a sample of blood. The CDR3 sequence is CASSPSGSNSYEQYF. The sequenced DNA is TGTGCCAGCAGCCCCTCCGGCTCCAACTCCTACGAGCAGTACTTC.